This TCR beta chain was obtained from a study of blood T cell repertoires in COVID-19. Across the whole study: Samples came from the United States, Italy and Spain, spanning acute and convalescent COVID-19. Nucleic acid was either cDNA or gDNA, and it came from T cells, B-cell-depleted T cells, or PBMCs.

Trimming took off 1 base at V and 3 bases at J, with 7 bases between the two ends. The germline V gene encodes CDR1 MNHNS and CDR2 SASEGT. The length of the CDR3 is 13 residues. Authors' data handling: Estimation of nucleated cell counts relied on the amplification of reference gene primers. Clones were read by immunoSEQ multiplex PCR, and TCRdb kept only the in-frame ones, dropping some. That table supplies the V and J calls and clone size; D and trimming were determined from the DNA. The repertoire includes some 70,000 clones, more than 65% of them detected once, and roughly 0.83% sits in the top ten.

The sequence came from a woman aged 70-85 years with acute or convalescent COVID-19. Sequenced input: peripheral blood. The chain has TRBV6-1 and TRBJ2-7; D unclear. The DNA for the CDR3 is TGTGCCAGCAGTGAAGTAAACAGCTACGAGCAGTACTTC. It translates to CASSEVNSYEQYF.